This T cell receptor (beta chain) was documented in a study of T cell responses to AZD1222 COVID-19 vaccine. Findings and caveats of the study: The number of AZD1222 recipients seropositive at baseline was only five to seven.

The table came from immunoSEQ multiplex PCR; TCRdb's copy has only in-frame clones and leaves some out. The sample consists of roughly 96,000 clones, 85% to 90% of them appearing once. V was shortened by 7 bases and J by 7 bases, with 17 bases between the two germline ends. This CDR3 is built from 13 residues. On this clone itself: No antigen is known for it.

The specimen comprised peripheral blood, sampled on day 0 of AZD1222 vaccination. The chain joins TRBV12-3 or TRBV12-4 to TRBJ2-7, with a tentative D call TRBD1 (6 bases). The clonotype comes from an adult in good health. The DNA for the CDR3 is TGTGCCAGCACCCTGTTGGGGGCGCGAGAGCAGTACTTC. Protein: CASTLLGAREQYF.